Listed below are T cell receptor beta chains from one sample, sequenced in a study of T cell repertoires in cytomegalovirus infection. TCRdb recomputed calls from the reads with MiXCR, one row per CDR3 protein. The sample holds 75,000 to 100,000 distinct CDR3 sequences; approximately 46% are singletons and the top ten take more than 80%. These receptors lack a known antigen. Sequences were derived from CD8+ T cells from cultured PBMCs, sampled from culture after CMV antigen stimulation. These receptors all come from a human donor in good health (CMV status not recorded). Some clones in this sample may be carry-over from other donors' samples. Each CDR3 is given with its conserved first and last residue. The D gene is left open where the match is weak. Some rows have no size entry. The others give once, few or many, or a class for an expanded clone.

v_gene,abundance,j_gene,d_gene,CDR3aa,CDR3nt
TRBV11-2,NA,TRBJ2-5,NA,CASSSTPMGETQYF,TGTGCCAGCAGCTCGACCCCGATGGGGGAGACCCAGTACTTC
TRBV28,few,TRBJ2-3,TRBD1,CASSRRGGATDTQYF,TGTGCCAGCAGTCGCAGAGGGGGCGCGACGGATACGCAGTATTTT
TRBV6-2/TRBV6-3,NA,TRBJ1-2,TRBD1,CASSYSNAGGNYGYTF,TGTGCCAGCAGTTACTCGAATGCAGGGGGTAACTATGGCTACACCTTC
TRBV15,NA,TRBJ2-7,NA,CATSPEITSYEQYF,TGTGCCACCAGCCCAGAGATAACCTCCTACGAGCAGTACTTC
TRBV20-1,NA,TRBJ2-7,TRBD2,CSASRSGRFYEQYF,TGCAGTGCTAGCCGCAGCGGGAGATTCTACGAGCAGTACTTC
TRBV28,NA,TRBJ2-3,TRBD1,CASSFAVGQGLIDTQYF,TGTGCCAGCAGTTTCGCTGTCGGACAGGGATTGATTGATACGCAGTATTTT
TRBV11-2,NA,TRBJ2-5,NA,CASSLEGKETQYF,TGTGCCAGCAGCTTAGAGGGAAAGGAGACCCAGTACTTC
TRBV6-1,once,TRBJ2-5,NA,CASSEAIWVYKGNQETQYF,TGTGCCAGCAGTGAAGCGATTTGGGTCTATAAGGGGAACCAAGAGACCCAGTACTTC
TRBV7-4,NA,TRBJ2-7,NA,CASSQGRLAYEQYF,TGTGCCAGCAGCCAAGGGAGGTTGGCCTACGAGCAGTACTTC
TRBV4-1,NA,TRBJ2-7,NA,CASSREERDIAQYF,TGCGCCAGCAGCCGAGAGGAGCGGGACATAGCGCAGTACTTC
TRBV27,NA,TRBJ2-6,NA,CASPRGLSGANVLTF,TGTGCCAGCCCCCGGGGGCTCTCTGGGGCCAACGTCCTGACTTTC
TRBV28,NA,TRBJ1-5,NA,CASSSPGGARGQPQHF,TGTGCCAGCAGTTCTCCCGGGGGGGCACGCGGGCAGCCCCAGCATTTT
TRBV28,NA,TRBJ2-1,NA,CASSFVSYNEQFF,TGTGCCAGCAGTTTTGTCAGTTACAATGAGCAGTTCTTC